The 8 T cell receptor beta chains below all came from one sample that was sequenced in a study of blood T cells in healthy people across ages. The use of a sample-barcoded 5' primer and a J-beta primer mix characterized a second PCR of roughly 6 to 11 cycles. TCRdb re-called the 5' RACE reads with MiXCR, one entry per CDR3 protein. The sample has hundreds of thousands of distinct CDR3 sequences, around 48% seen once; the top ten hold about 32%. The sequenced material came from blood. Source of these receptors: a woman aged 55-70 years in good health.

The rearrangement joins TRBV7-2 to TRBJ2-1; 8 positions agree with TRBD2. The J segment lost 6 bases and the V segment lost 2 bases, leaving 6 bases of the junction unmatched. CDR3 length: 15 amino acids. Germline V gives CDR1 SGHTA, CDR2 FQGNSA. Here the CDR3 reads CASSLPRGTSNEQFF. Here the CDR3 DNA reads TGTGCCAGCAGCTTACCAAGGGGGACTAGCAATGAGCAGTTCTTC. The full variable domain, rest sourced from reference TRBV7-2 and TRBJ2-1, is GAGVSQSPSNKVTEKGKDVELRCDPISGHTALYWYRQSLGQGLEFLIYFQGNSAPDKSGLPSDRFSAERTGGSVSTLTIQRTQQEDSAVYLCASSLPRGTSNEQFFGPGTRLTVL.

V gene TRBV20-1 combines with J gene TRBJ2-5; D may be TRBD2 (6 bases). V lost 6 bases and J lost 6, with 20 bases in between. Germline lookup yields CDR1 DFQATT and CDR2 SNEGSKA (reference sequence). The CDR3 extends over 14 amino acids. The CDR3, as DNA: TGCAGTGCCCCCCCCCCGGGGGAAATACAGACCCAGTACTTC. This encodes CSAPPPGEIQTQYF.

This clonotype appeared a single time. This chain joins TRBV6-2 or TRBV6-3 and TRBJ2-1; possible D gene TRBD2, 6 bases. Germline loops: CDR1 MNHEY, CDR2 SVGEGT. The CDR3 runs 14 residues. The V and J ends lost 6 bases and 7 bases respectively, with 16 bases between them. The CDR3 is CASRGTGVANEQFF. The CDR3 coding sequence is TGTGCCAGCAGGGGAACGGGAGTAGCAAATGAGCAGTTCTTC.

This chain uses TRBV4-3 with TRBJ2-5; TRBD1 matches 11 bases. V trimming: 0 bases; J trimming: 6 bases; junction bases outside the gene matches: 6. The germline V gene has CDR1 LGHNA and CDR2 YSLEER. This CDR3 is built from 16 residues. DNA of the CDR3: TGCGCCAGCAGCCAAGATTGGGACAGGGGGTTGAAGACCCAGTACTTC. Translating gives CASSQDWDRGLKTQYF.

The V and J genes are TRBV6-6 and TRBJ2-7, with 9 bases aligning to TRBD1. The CDR3 is 15 residues long. The germline gives CDR1 MNHNY, CDR2 SVGAGI (reference sequence). J lost 6 bases, V lost 2 bases, and 8 bases had no gene match. The CDR3 loop reads CASSYQPGQGFEQYF. The CDR3 DNA follows: TGTGCCAGCAGTTACCAACCGGGACAGGGATTCGAGCAGTACTTC.

This clonotype occurred a few times. The V gene is TRBV20-1, the J gene TRBJ2-7; D is unresolved. The V and J ends lost 8 bases and 2 bases respectively, with 19 bases between them. CDR1 is DFQATT, CDR2 SNEGSKA, per germline (reference sequence). CDR3 length: 14 amino acids. The CDR3 reads CSSSQWVGTYEQYF. The CDR3, as DNA: TGCAGTTCGAGCCAATGGGTGGGAACCTACGAGCAGTACTTC.

This clonotype appeared a few times. The chain couples TRBV29-1 to TRBJ2-5, with a weak D call TRBD2 (6 bases). This CDR3 is built from 12 residues. Germline loops: CDR1 SQVTM, CDR2 ANQGSEA. V dropped 4 bases and J dropped 5 bases, with 11 bases sitting between them. The CDR3 nucleotides are TGCAGCGTTGGCAGGGCGGGGGAGACCCAGTACTTC. This gives the protein CSVGRAGETQYF.

This clonotype has a handful of counts. The rearrangement links TRBV6-6 to TRBJ2-3; no clear D. The CDR3 length is 15 residues. CDR1 and CDR2 from the germline V gene are MNHNY and SVGAGI (reference sequence). V was trimmed by 6 bases and J by 2 bases, leaving 15 bases between them. The CDR3 protein is CASSSPFSTTDTQYF. CDR3 bases: TGTGCCAGCAGCTCACCGTTCTCCACCACAGATACGCAGTATTTT.